These 30 T cell receptor beta chains originate from one sample sequenced in a study of blood T cell repertoires in COVID-19. Method: immunoSEQ multiplex PCR; TCRdb's copy keeps in-frame clones and lacks some. Of roughly 120,000 clones detected, approximately 88% appear once; the ten largest clones hold 0.65% to 0.9%. Material for sequencing was peripheral blood. These receptor sequences come from a woman in her seventies with acute or convalescent COVID-19.

The chain has TRBV6-6 and TRBJ1-3; tentative D call: TRBD1 (5 bases). Germline assignment: CDR1 MNHNY and CDR2 SVGAGI (reference sequence). This CDR3 is 14 amino acids long. V gave up 0 bases and J gave up 4 bases, with 7 bases separating them. CDR3 sequence (DNA): TGTGCCAGCAGTTACTCCAGGGCAGGAAACACCATATATTTT. Protein sequence: CASSYSRAGNTIYF.

The rearrangement links TRBV5-6 to TRBJ1-2, with D unclear. The V end was cut by 4 bases, the J end by 8 bases, with 18 bases between. CDR3 size: 14 residues. Germline CDR1 is SGHDT and CDR2 is YYEEEE. This CDR3 is CASSLGGLGEGYTF. Here the CDR3 DNA reads TGTGCCAGCAGCCTGGGCGGGCTCGGAGAGGGCTACACCTTC.

This chain uses TRBV9 with TRBJ1-2; weak D call: TRBD1 (6 bases). Trimming removed 3 bases from V and 5 bases from J, with 20 bases in between. Germline assignment: CDR1 SGDLS and CDR2 YYNGEE. The CDR3 spans 16 residues. CDR3 sequence reads: CASSASSSQGIYGYTF. The CDR3 DNA reads as TGTGCCAGCAGCGCCTCTTCAAGCCAGGGGATATATGGCTACACCTTC.

As DNA, the CDR3 is TGTGCCAGCAGCCAAGTTCCGGGAAGGGGGGAAGCTTTCTTT. It specifies CASSQVPGRGEAFF. The chain has TRBV3-1 (or the pseudogene TRBV3-2) and TRBJ1-1; possibly TRBD1 for D (6 bases). From germline, CDR1 is LGHDT and CDR2 YNNKEL (reference sequence). The CDR3 extends over 14 amino acids. Deletions cut 1 base from V and 8 bases from J, with 14 bases between.

The chain is built from TRBV28 and TRBJ1-6, with 8 bases fitting TRBD1. The V gene end was trimmed by 4 bases and the J gene end by 4 bases; junction bases not matched to a gene: 6. Germline CDR1 is MDHEN and CDR2 is SYDVKM. CDR3 size: 16 residues. This CDR3 is CASSSGGSPYNSPLHF. CDR3 in DNA: TGTGCCAGCAGTTCAGGGGGCAGTCCTTATAATTCACCCCTCCACTTT. Full variable domain (missing parts from reference TRBV28 and TRBJ1-6): DVKVTQSSRYLVKRTGEKVFLECVQDMDHENMFWYRQDPGLGLRLIYFSYDVKMKEKGDIPEGYSVSREKKERFSLILESASTNQTSMYLCASSSGGSPYNSPLHFGNGTRLTVT.

V gene TRBV7-2 combines with J gene TRBJ2-1; 14 nucleotides agree with TRBD2. Trimming at V came to 5 bases and at J to 9 bases, leaving 9 bases not matched to a gene. The CDR3 extends over 16 amino acids. The germline V gene encodes CDR1 SGHTA and CDR2 FQGNSA. DNA of the CDR3: TGTGCCAGCAGCGTGTCACCGGGACTAGCGGGGGTTGAGCAGTTCTTC. Its protein product is CASSVSPGLAGVEQFF.

V and J are TRBV6-1 and TRBJ1-5, with a possible D match to TRBD1 (5 bases). CDR1 is MNHNS, CDR2 SASEGT, per germline. V lost 5 bases and J 7 bases, leaving 18 bases between the germline ends. This CDR3 is built from 15 residues. The CDR3 nucleotides read TGTGCCAGCAGTCCCGGGGGAGGGTCGGGACAGCCCCAGCATTTT. Translated: CASSPGGGSGQPQHF.

This clone was observed a single time. The rearrangement uses TRBV5-1 and TRBJ1-5; D not resolved. The germline V gene encodes CDR1 SGHRS and CDR2 YFSETQ. Trimming stripped 3 bases from V and 0 bases from J, with 7 bases between. CDR3 length: 14 residues. CDR3: CASSYGDSNQPQHF. The CDR3 nucleotides are TGCGCCAGCAGCTACGGAGATAGCAATCAGCCCCAGCATTTT.

V is TRBV13 and J is TRBJ2-2; D unclear. Trimming removed 1 base at V and 1 base at J, with 7 bases between. Germline V gene lookup returns CDR1 PRHDT and CDR2 FYEKMQ (reference sequence). This CDR3 is 15 amino acids long. The CDR3 bases are TGTGCCAGCAGCTTAGTGCTAGAGAACACCGGGGAGCTGTTTTTT. It translates to CASSLVLENTGELFF.

This chain connects TRBV5-6 to TRBJ1-1, with D uncertain. The germline V and J ends were trimmed by 4 bases and 6 bases, with 13 bases remaining between them. Germline CDR1 and CDR2: SGHDT and YYEEEE. This CDR3 spans 13 amino acids. CDR3 in amino acids: CASSGEGLAEAFF. The CDR3 region has the DNA TGTGCCAGCAGCGGAGAGGGTCTCGCTGAAGCTTTCTTT.

The rearrangement uses TRBV12-3 or TRBV12-4 and TRBJ1-1; D gene uncertain. This CDR3 region has 13 residues. V lost 5 bases and J 0 bases, leaving 7 bases between the germline ends. CDR3 nucleotides: TGTGCCAGCAGTCTTCTATTGAACACTGAAGCTTTCTTT. Translating it yields CASSLLLNTEAFF.

The V call is TRBV28, the J call TRBJ2-7; D may be TRBD1 (6 bases). V was trimmed by 6 bases and J by 0 bases, leaving 12 bases between them. The CDR3 loop spans 14 amino acids. The germline gives CDR1 MDHEN, CDR2 SYDVKM. The CDR3 DNA sequence: TGTGCCAGCAGGGGGGCTTGGAGCTCCTACGAGCAGTACTTC. Translating it yields CASRGAWSSYEQYF.

CDR3 DNA sequence: TGTGCCAGTAGTAATGATGGACAGGGACCCAATCAGCCCCAGCATTTT. As protein: CASSNDGQGPNQPQHF. This rearrangement joins TRBV19 to TRBJ1-5; TRBD1 agrees at 8 bases. V was clipped by 4 bases and J by 3 bases; unmatched bases: 8. This CDR3 has 16 residues. CDR1 is LNHDA and CDR2 is SQIVND in the germline V gene (reference sequence).

With respect to this clone: At one end, the junction sequence differs from germline, possibly due to a read error. The chain uses TRBV6-6 and TRBJ2-7; 9 positions match TRBD1. CDR1 MNHNY and CDR2 SVGAGI come from the germline V gene (reference sequence). The CDR3 length is 13 residues. The chain's CDR3 is CASSYSLGTGSGF. The CDR3 DNA sequence: TGTGCCAGCAGTTACTCGTTAGGGACAGGGTCTGGCTTC.

The chain couples TRBV19 to TRBJ2-3; 8 nucleotides match TRBD1. This CDR3 spans 14 amino acids. Trimming at V came to 4 bases and at J to 5 bases, leaving 5 bases not matched to a gene. Germline-derived CDR1 and CDR2 are LNHDA and SQIVND (reference sequence). CDR3 residues: CASSKDRGLDTQYF. DNA for the CDR3: TGTGCCAGTAGTAAAGACAGGGGATTAGATACGCAGTATTTT.

The chain carries TRBV5-1 and TRBJ1-2; 8 nucleotides match TRBD1. The germline gives CDR1 SGHRS, CDR2 YFSETQ. This CDR3 is built from 15 residues. V shed 0 bases, J shed 7 bases, and the junction held 8 bases outside the gene matches. CDR3: CASSLVSGGAFGYTF. The CDR3 nucleotides read TGCGCCAGCAGCTTGGTTTCAGGGGGCGCGTTTGGCTACACCTTC.

V usage is TRBV2 and J usage is TRBJ2-2; 7 nucleotides agree with TRBD1. Unmatched junction bases numbered 7, after V lost 6 bases and J lost 6 bases. The CDR3 has 14 amino acids. Per the germline V gene, CDR1 is SNHLY and CDR2 is FYNNEI. CDR3 amino acids: CASRRNQGAGELFF. DNA for the CDR3: TGTGCCAGCAGAAGGAATCAGGGGGCCGGGGAGCTGTTTTTT.

The chain carries TRBV28 and TRBJ2-5; 13 nucleotides line up with TRBD2. The CDR3 has 16 residues. V shed 5 bases, J shed 4 bases, and the junction held 7 bases outside the gene matches. CDR1 is MDHEN and CDR2 is SYDVKM in the germline V gene. CDR3 in amino acids: CASSPPGLAGVETQYF. The CDR3 coding sequence is TGTGCCAGCAGTCCTCCAGGACTAGCGGGAGTAGAGACCCAGTACTTC.

The rearrangement links TRBV5-1 to TRBJ2-7; D is perhaps TRBD2 (6 bases). The germline V gene encodes CDR1 SGHRS and CDR2 YFSETQ. This CDR3 spans 15 amino acids. V was cut by 6 bases and J by 0 bases, with 16 bases left in between. In nucleotides, the CDR3 is TGCGCCAGCAACCTGGGGGGACCGAACTCCTACGAGCAGTACTTC. It codes for CASNLGGPNSYEQYF.

This clone is a singleton in its sample. V and J are TRBV6-6 and TRBJ2-2; TRBD1 agrees at 8 bases. Germline V gene data show CDR1 as MNHNY and CDR2 as SVGAGI (reference sequence). The CDR3 consists of 14 residues. Trimming cost V 5 bases and J 6 bases; bases outside gene matches: 5. This CDR3 is CASSLRTGSGELFF. The CDR3, as DNA: TGTGCCAGCAGTCTCCGGACAGGGTCCGGGGAGCTGTTTTTT.

The CDR3 protein is CASSLGGLGGTDTQYF. The CDR3 DNA follows: TGTGCCAGCAGCCTTGGGGGACTAGGCGGCACAGATACGCAGTATTTT. The chain is built from TRBV7-7 and TRBJ2-3, with 8 bases lining up with TRBD2. V lost 5 bases, J lost 1 base, and 8 bases stayed unmatched. There are 16 residues in the CDR3. Germline CDR1 SSHAT, CDR2 FNYEAQ (reference sequence).

The rearrangement joins TRBV9 to TRBJ1-1; no definite D call. The V end lost 0 bases, the J end lost 3 bases, and 12 bases lay between the germline ends. In germline, CDR1 is SGDLS, CDR2 YYNGEE. The CDR3 totals 15 residues. CDR3 in DNA: TGTGCCAGCAGCGTAGCCCCTCTCTCGGACACTGAAGCTTTCTTT. It yields the protein CASSVAPLSDTEAFF.

This rearrangement joins TRBV28 to TRBJ2-7; no firm D call. This CDR3 contains 16 residues. Germline CDR1 reads MDHEN; CDR2 reads SYDVKM. Trimming took 6 bases from V and 6 from J, leaving 24 bases between them. CDR3 in amino acids: CASSRPLSTAISEQYF. In DNA, the CDR3 is TGTGCCAGCAGCCGCCCCCTTTCCACTGCTATCTCCGAGCAGTACTTC.

V gene TRBV12-3 or TRBV12-4 combines with J gene TRBJ1-2; 8 bases are a match to TRBD1. The trim removed 10 bases at V and 5 bases at J, leaving 9 bases unmatched. CDR3 length: 13 residues. The CDR3 nucleotides are TGTGCCACAGGGGACAGGATGATGTATGGCTACACCTTC. It is translated as CATGDRMMYGYTF.

The chain employs TRBV30 and TRBJ1-5; D gene ambiguous. The germline CDR1 and CDR2 sequences are GTSNPN and SVGIG (reference sequence). Trimming removed 5 bases at V and 2 bases at J, with 10 bases between. There are 13 residues in the CDR3. This CDR3 is CAWGGVGNQPQHF. DNA for the CDR3: TGTGCCTGGGGAGGTGTCGGCAATCAGCCCCAGCATTTT.

The rearrangement links TRBV23-1 to TRBJ1-4; no firm D call. TRBV23-1 is an open reading frame whose function is uncertain. The CDR3 is 16 residues long. V lost 1 base to trimming and J lost 10 bases, with 19 bases between them. The chain's CDR3 is CASSQLNAPSVRKLFF. CDR3 nucleotide sequence: TGCGCCAGCAGTCAATTAAACGCCCCCTCAGTCAGAAAACTGTTTTTT.

The chain is built from TRBV19 and TRBJ1-5, with 9 bases matching TRBD1. Germline CDR1 is LNHDA and CDR2 is SQIVND (reference sequence). V gave up 3 bases and J gave up 4 bases; unmatched junction bases: 4. The CDR3 has 15 residues. The CDR3: CASSIGTGKNQPQHF. CDR3 bases: TGTGCCAGTAGTATTGGGACAGGGAAAAATCAGCCCCAGCATTTT.

The chain is built from TRBV5-5 and TRBJ1-2; no definite D call. Germline V gene lookup returns CDR1 SGHKS and CDR2 YYEKEE (reference sequence). Between the trimmed V and J ends, which lost 1 base and 1 base, there was a span of 8 bases. This CDR3 spans 14 amino acids. CDR3 in amino acids: CASSLLNSNYGYTF. In nucleotides, the CDR3 is TGTGCCAGCAGCTTGTTGAACAGTAACTATGGCTACACCTTC.

This CDR3 reads CASSLDRANNSPLHF. CDR3 coding DNA: TGTGCCAGCAGTCTTGACAGGGCGAATAATTCACCCCTCCACTTT. V is TRBV2 and J is TRBJ1-6, with TRBD1 matching 7 bases. The CDR3 is 15 residues long. The germline V gene encodes CDR1 SNHLY and CDR2 FYNNEI. J lost 5 bases, V lost 5 bases, and 6 bases had no gene match.

This clone has only one observation. This chain connects TRBV5-6 to TRBJ2-5; 11 nucleotides agree with TRBD2. Germline CDR1 and CDR2: SGHDT and YYEEEE. The CDR3 loop spans 18 amino acids. With 0 bases clipped from V and 5 bases from J, the junction kept 12 bases outside the gene matches. The CDR3 reads CASSLEGTSGLYGETQYF. DNA for the CDR3: TGTGCCAGCAGCTTGGAGGGGACTAGCGGTCTCTATGGGGAGACCCAGTACTTC.